The TCR beta chain under discussion was sequenced for a study of blood T cell repertoires in COVID-19. Study as a whole: Whether acute or convalescent, the COVID-19 samples came from the United States, Italy and Spain.

This CDR3 region has 18 residues. V was clipped by 4 bases and J by 4 bases; unmatched bases: 12. In the original analysis: Reference gene primers were amplified, and this amplification served to estimate nucleated cell counts. Data came from immunoSEQ multiplex PCR; TCRdb stores just in-frame clones and leaves some out. V and J calls and clone size come straight from that table; D and trimming were deduced from the DNA. The data contain about 140,000 clones, over 75% of them singletons. The TCR was taken from a human donor in a cohort sampled during active COVID-19. V usage is TRBV23-1 and J usage is TRBJ2-6; 8 bases agree with TRBD1. TRBV23-1 is recorded as an ORF, its role being uncertain. The specimen sequenced was peripheral blood. CDR3 sequence: CASSRGQGTCGGANVLTF. CDR3 sequence (DNA): TGCGCCAGCAGTCGCGGACAGGGTACTTGTGGAGGGGCCAACGTCCTGACTTTC.